The 20 T cell receptor beta chains given below trace back to one sample, sequenced in a study of shared clonotypes between healthy human individuals. Clones were read by immunoSEQ multiplex PCR, and TCRdb kept only the in-frame ones, dropping some. The sample records 650,000 to 750,000 clones, about two thirds being singletons. Sequenced material: memory CD4+ T cells sorted from blood. Subset denoted: CD45RA-negative fraction. The receptors shown here come from a woman aged 25 to 39 in good health.

As for this clone: The germline gene is not matched at one end of the junction; a read error may be the cause. The rearrangement joins TRBV9 to TRBJ2-7; D may be TRBD2 (6 bases). Germline CDR1 is SGDLS and CDR2 is YYNGEE. CDR3 length: 14 amino acids. This CDR3 is CASSPSPAGTTPNF. Here the CDR3 DNA reads TGTGCCAGCAGCCCCTCCCCCGCGGGGACCACCCCGAACTTC.

This sequence joins TRBV7-3 and TRBJ2-1, with D maybe TRBD2 (5 bases). The V gene lost 5 bases and the J gene lost 7 bases, with 21 bases spanning the gap. The CDR3 is 16 amino acids. The germline gives CDR1 SGHTA, CDR2 FQGTGA. The CDR3 spells CASSKNRESRRNEQFF. The CDR3 DNA reads TGTGCCAGCAGCAAAAATCGTGAGAGTCGGAGGAATGAGCAGTTCTTC. Together with reference TRBV7-3 and TRBJ2-1, the CDR3 gives the full variable domain: GAGVSQTPSNKVTEKGKYVELRCDPISGHTALYWYRQSLGQGPEFLIYFQGTGAADDSGLPNDRFFAVRPEGSVSTLKIQRTERGDSAVYLCASSKNRESRRNEQFFGPGTRLTVL.

The CDR3 is CASSQEPGRAKEQYF. CDR3 sequence (DNA): TGTGCCAGCAGCCAAGAGCCGGGACGGGCGAAGGAGCAGTACTTC. The V call is TRBV14, the J call TRBJ2-7, with D possibly being TRBD1 or TRBD2 (5 bases each). The V and J ends lost 0 bases and 7 bases respectively, with 16 bases between them. This CDR3 has 15 residues. From germline, CDR1 is SGHDN and CDR2 FVKESK.

This rearrangement joins TRBV9 to TRBJ2-1, with 10 bases lining up with TRBD2. There are 16 residues in the CDR3. The ends lost 4 bases at V and 5 bases at J; junction bases unmatched: 9. The germline V gene has CDR1 SGDLS and CDR2 YYNGEE. CDR3 sequence reads: CASSPSSGSLHNEQFF. CDR3 bases: TGTGCCAGCAGCCCTTCTAGCGGGAGTCTCCACAATGAGCAGTTCTTC.

This clone was seen a few times. The J gene is TRBJ1-3, the V gene TRBV7-2, with TRBD1 identical over 9 bases. The ends lost 5 bases at V and 1 base at J; junction bases unmatched: 9. CDR3 size: 17 residues. The germline V gene encodes CDR1 SGHTA and CDR2 FQGNSA. CDR3 protein: CASSGGTGRGSGNTIYF. The CDR3 DNA reads as TGTGCCAGCAGCGGAGGGACAGGGAGAGGGTCTGGAAACACCATATATTTT.

The chain joins TRBV28 to TRBJ1-5; 12 nucleotides match TRBD1. Unmatched junction bases numbered 8, after V lost 2 bases and J lost 6 bases. Germline V gene data show CDR1 as MDHEN and CDR2 as SYDVKM. This CDR3 is 17 amino acids long. CDR3 bases: TGTGCCAGCAGTTTACAGGGACAGGGGGCGGCAGGTCAGCCCCAGCATTTT. Its protein product is CASSLQGQGAAGQPQHF.

The gene calls are TRBV27 and TRBJ2-1; TRBD2 matches 12 bases. CDR1 is MNHEY and CDR2 is SMNVEV in the germline V gene (reference sequence). The CDR3 covers 20 residues. V was clipped by 7 bases and J by 2 bases; unmatched bases: 18. The CDR3, as DNA: TGTGCCAGCACCCCCCGGCTGGGACAGAGGACTAGCGGGACCTACAATGAGCAGTTCTTC. This translates into CASTPRLGQRTSGTYNEQFF.

The genes are TRBV19 and TRBJ2-5; 8 positions match TRBD2. V trimming: 6 bases; J trimming: 4 bases; junction bases outside the gene matches: 4. Per germline, CDR1 LNHDA and CDR2 SQIVND (reference sequence). The CDR3 covers 13 residues. DNA of the CDR3: TGTGCCAGTAGACCAGCGGGAGTAGAGACCCAGTACTTC. It specifies CASRPAGVETQYF.

About this clone itself: Given a much more abundant clone one base away, this may be a read error. Distinct nucleotide sequences in the sample also encode this CDR3. The chain has TRBV28 and TRBJ1-2; no reliable D call. V gave up 3 bases and J gave up 2 bases, with 4 bases separating them. Germline V CDR1 and CDR2: MDHEN, SYDVKM. The CDR3 covers 12 residues. The CDR3 loop is CASSFPNYGYTF. In nucleotides, the CDR3 is TGTGCCAGCAGTTTCCCGAACTATGGCTACACCTTC.

J is TRBJ2-2 and V is TRBV2, with 9 nucleotides matching TRBD1. V lost 6 bases and J lost 3; bases outside the gene matches: 5. Germline CDR1 reads SNHLY; CDR2 reads FYNNEI. The CDR3 is 15 residues long. The CDR3 is CASSTQGAHTGELFF. The DNA for the CDR3 is TGTGCCAGCAGCACACAGGGGGCTCACACCGGGGAGCTGTTTTTT.

This clone was seen more than once but under ten times. Other DNA sequences from this sample encode an identical CDR3 as well. The chain employs TRBV27 and TRBJ1-1, with 7 positions matching TRBD1. Germline V gene lookup returns CDR1 MNHEY and CDR2 SMNVEV (reference sequence). With 3 bases clipped from V and 4 bases from J, the junction kept 2 bases outside the gene matches. The CDR3 spans 13 residues. The CDR3 DNA follows: TGTGCCAGCAGTTTCGCAGGGGGCACTGAAGCTTTCTTT. It codes for CASSFAGGTEAFF.

The CDR3 coding sequence is TGTGCCAGCAGCTTAGCGACAGGGGCCTACGAGCAGTACTTC. It codes for CASSLATGAYEQYF. The rearrangement uses TRBV7-8 and TRBJ2-7; TRBD1 aligns across 8 bases. CDR3 size: 14 residues. Germline values: CDR1 SGHVS, CDR2 FQNEAQ. Trimming cost V 0 bases and J 2 bases; bases outside gene matches: 0.

V gene TRBV27 combines with J gene TRBJ2-7; 9 nucleotides match TRBD2. With 5 bases clipped from V and 3 bases from J, the junction kept 8 bases outside the gene matches. The germline V gene encodes CDR1 MNHEY and CDR2 SMNVEV (reference sequence). The CDR3 has 15 amino acids. CDR3 amino acids: CASSPQLAGVYEQYF. Written as DNA, the CDR3 is TGTGCCAGCAGTCCCCAGTTAGCGGGAGTCTACGAGCAGTACTTC.

As to this clone: A read error may be the cause here, since a much bigger clone is one base away. The chain recombines TRBV21-1 with TRBJ2-7; TRBD2, the D gene given by the table, was not confirmed from the DNA. TRBV21-1 is tagged as a pseudogene. CDR3 length: 11 residues. The CDR3 reads CASSNGVEQYF. The CDR3 DNA reads as TGTGCCAGCAGCAACGGGGTGGAGCAGTACTTC.

Notes on this clone: Other DNA sequences in this sample translate to the same CDR3. V and J are TRBV5-1 and TRBJ2-5, with D unresolved. The CDR3 spans 13 residues. V was clipped by 0 bases and J by 4 bases, with 7 bases between them. Per the germline V gene, CDR1 is SGHRS and CDR2 is YFSETQ. The CDR3 region has the DNA TGCGCCAGCAGCTTGGTAGGTGGAGAGACCCAGTACTTC. Translating gives CASSLVGGETQYF.

This chain connects TRBV11-2 to TRBJ1-4, with D perhaps TRBD1 (6 bases). The CDR3 consists of 16 residues. The germline V gene encodes CDR1 SGHAT and CDR2 FQNNGV. Between the trimmed V and J ends, which lost 1 base and 10 bases, there was a span of 19 bases. The CDR3 nucleotides are TGTGCCAGCAGCTTAGTTAGGGCAGCGGAAGGGGGAAAACTGTTTTTT. Translated: CASSLVRAAEGGKLFF.

The V call is TRBV7-8, the J call TRBJ1-5, with 12 bases matching TRBD1. The CDR3 runs 20 residues. V trimming: 5 bases; J trimming: 0 bases; junction bases outside the gene matches: 14. Germline V gene data show CDR1 as SGHVS and CDR2 as FQNEAQ. The CDR3 region is CASSPRGGTGGGSSNQPQHF. Here the CDR3 DNA reads TGTGCCAGCAGCCCCCGAGGTGGGACAGGGGGCGGTTCTAGCAATCAGCCCCAGCATTTT.

This clone was detected only a few times. This sequence joins TRBV30 and TRBJ2-3; D is perhaps TRBD2 (6 bases). The germline V gene has CDR1 GTSNPN and CDR2 SVGIG (reference sequence). The CDR3 extends over 15 amino acids. V lost 3 bases to trimming and J lost 2 bases, with 15 bases between them. Here the CDR3 reads CAWSRDFLSTDTQYF. As DNA, the CDR3 is TGTGCCTGGAGCCGGGACTTCTTATCCACAGATACGCAGTATTTT. Full variable domain (missing parts from reference TRBV30 and TRBJ2-3): SQTIHQWPATLVQPVGSPLSLECTVEGTSNPNLYWYRQAAGRGLQLLFYSVGIGQISSEVPQNLSASRPQDRQFILSSKKLLLSDSGFYLCAWSRDFLSTDTQYFGPGTRLTVL.

The genes are TRBV2 and TRBJ1-3; possibly TRBD1 for D (5 bases). The CDR3 sequence is 14 residues long. Trimming removed 3 bases at V and 2 bases at J, with 8 bases between. Germline assignment: CDR1 SNHLY and CDR2 FYNNEI. The CDR3 nucleotides read TGTGCCAGCAGTGAGACAGATCCTGGAAACACCATATATTTT. Its translation is CASSETDPGNTIYF.

This clone came up a few times. The V gene is TRBV5-1, the J gene TRBJ1-4, with a tentative D call TRBD1 (5 bases). The CDR3 contains 16 residues. Germline loops: CDR1 SGHRS, CDR2 YFSETQ. V gave up 1 base and J gave up 2 bases, with 12 bases separating them. CDR3 coding DNA: TGCGCCAGCAGCTTGTCGGGACCAGGGACTAATGAAAAACTGTTTTTT. It yields the protein CASSLSGPGTNEKLFF.